What follows describes a single T cell receptor (beta chain). This sample was taken from a study of patients and donors after allogeneic stem cell transplantation. With V trimmed by 4 bases and J by 5 bases, 7 bases remained unmatched. Germline CDR1 reads SGHRS; CDR2 reads YFSETQ. This CDR3 is built from 14 residues. TCRdb passed the RT-PCR reads through MiXCR, listing each CDR3 protein once. The data hold about a million distinct CDR3 sequences, with more than 15% observed a single time. The receptor was isolated from a human donor who was either an allogeneic HSCT recipient or a stem cell or donor lymphocyte infusion donor (not recorded which). It is not recorded whose cells these are; they may come from a transplant donor. V gene TRBV5-1 combines with J gene TRBJ2-5; 8 bases match TRBD1. The specimen was blood, either unsorted or a sorted T cell fraction (not recorded which). CDR3 DNA: TGCGCCAGCAGCCAAGGACAGGGCCTCGAGACCCAGTACTTC. Encoded protein: CASSQGQGLETQYF.